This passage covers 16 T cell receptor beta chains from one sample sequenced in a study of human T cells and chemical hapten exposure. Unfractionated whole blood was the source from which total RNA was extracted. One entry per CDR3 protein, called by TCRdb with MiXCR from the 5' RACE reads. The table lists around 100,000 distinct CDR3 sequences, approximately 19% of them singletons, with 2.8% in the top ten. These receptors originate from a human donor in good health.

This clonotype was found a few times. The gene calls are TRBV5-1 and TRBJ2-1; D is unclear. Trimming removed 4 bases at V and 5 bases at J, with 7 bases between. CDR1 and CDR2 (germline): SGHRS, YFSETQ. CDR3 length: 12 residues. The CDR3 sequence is CASSAGNNEQFF. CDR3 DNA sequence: TGCGCCAGCAGCGCTGGAAACAATGAGCAGTTCTTC.

CDR3 in DNA: TGTGCCAGCGCGAGACAGGGAAAGGGAGGAAACACCATATATTTT. Translating it yields CASARQGKGGNTIYF. The chain combines TRBV6-5 with TRBJ1-3, with 7 bases that match TRBD1. This CDR3 has 15 amino acids. Germline loops: CDR1 MNHEY, CDR2 SVGAGI. V gave up 8 bases and J gave up 4 bases; unmatched junction bases: 11.

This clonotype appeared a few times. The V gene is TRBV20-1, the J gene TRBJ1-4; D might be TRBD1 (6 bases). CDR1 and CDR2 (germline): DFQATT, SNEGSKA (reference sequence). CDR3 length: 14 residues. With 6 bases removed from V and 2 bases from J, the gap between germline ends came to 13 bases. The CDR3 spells CSASLGGTNEKLFF. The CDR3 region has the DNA TGCAGTGCCTCCCTAGGGGGGACTAATGAAAAACTGTTTTTT.

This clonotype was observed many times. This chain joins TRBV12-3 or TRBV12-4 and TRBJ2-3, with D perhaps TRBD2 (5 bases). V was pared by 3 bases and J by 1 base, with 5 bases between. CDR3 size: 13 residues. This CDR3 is CASSFGGTDTQYF. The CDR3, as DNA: TGTGCCAGCAGTTTCGGGGGCACAGATACGCAGTATTTT.

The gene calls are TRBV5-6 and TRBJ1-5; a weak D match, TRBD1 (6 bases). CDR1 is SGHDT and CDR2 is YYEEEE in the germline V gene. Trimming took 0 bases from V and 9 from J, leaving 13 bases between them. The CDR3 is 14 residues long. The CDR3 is CASSLGGGSGPQHF. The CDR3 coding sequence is TGTGCCAGCAGCTTGGGGGGGGGCTCTGGGCCCCAGCATTTT.

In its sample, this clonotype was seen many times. The CDR3, as DNA: TGTGCCAGCAGTTTCCGGACAGGGGATCAGCCCCAGCATTTT. Translating gives CASSFRTGDQPQHF. This chain links TRBV28 with TRBJ1-5; 9 bases line up with TRBD1. Germline V gene lookup returns CDR1 MDHEN and CDR2 SYDVKM. The CDR3 spans 14 residues. V gave up 3 bases and J gave up 5 bases; unmatched junction bases: 2.

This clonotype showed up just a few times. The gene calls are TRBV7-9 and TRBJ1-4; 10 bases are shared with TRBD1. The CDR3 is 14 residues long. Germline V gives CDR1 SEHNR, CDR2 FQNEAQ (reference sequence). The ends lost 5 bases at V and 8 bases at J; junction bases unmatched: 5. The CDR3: CASSLGQGGEKLFF. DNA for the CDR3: TGTGCCAGCAGCCTTGGACAGGGGGGAGAAAAACTGTTTTTT.

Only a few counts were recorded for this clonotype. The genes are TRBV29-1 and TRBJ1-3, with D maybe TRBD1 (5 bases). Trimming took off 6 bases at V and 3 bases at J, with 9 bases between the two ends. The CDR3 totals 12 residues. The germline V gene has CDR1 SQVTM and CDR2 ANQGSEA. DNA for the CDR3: TGCAGCGTGGGGGGGAATGGAAACACCATATATTTT. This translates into CSVGGNGNTIYF.

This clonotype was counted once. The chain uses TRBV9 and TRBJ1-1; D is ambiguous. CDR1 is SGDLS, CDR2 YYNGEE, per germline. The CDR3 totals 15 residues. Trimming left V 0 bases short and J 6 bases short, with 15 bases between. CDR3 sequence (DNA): TGTGCCAGCAGCGTAGATGCGGGGATGGAGGCTGAAGCTTTCTTT. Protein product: CASSVDAGMEAEAFF.

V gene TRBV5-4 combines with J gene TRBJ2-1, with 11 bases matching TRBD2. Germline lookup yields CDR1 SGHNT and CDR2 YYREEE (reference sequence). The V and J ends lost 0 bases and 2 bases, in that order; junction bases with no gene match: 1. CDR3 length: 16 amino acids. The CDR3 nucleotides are TGTGCCAGCAGCTTGGGGGGACTAGCGGCCTACAATGAGCAGTTCTTC. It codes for CASSLGGLAAYNEQFF. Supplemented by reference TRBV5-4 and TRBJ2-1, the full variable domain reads ETGVTQSPTHLIKTRGQQVTLRCSSQSGHNTVSWYQQALGQGPQFIFQYYREEENGRGNFPPRFSGLQFPNYSSELNVNALELDDSALYLCASSLGGLAAYNEQFFGPGTRLTVL.

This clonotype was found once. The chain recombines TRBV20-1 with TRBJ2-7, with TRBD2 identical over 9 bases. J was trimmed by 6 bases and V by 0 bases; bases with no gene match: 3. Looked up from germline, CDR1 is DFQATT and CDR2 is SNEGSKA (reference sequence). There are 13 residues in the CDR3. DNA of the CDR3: TGCAGTGCTAGAGATGGGACTAGCATCGAGCAGTACTTC. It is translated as CSARDGTSIEQYF.

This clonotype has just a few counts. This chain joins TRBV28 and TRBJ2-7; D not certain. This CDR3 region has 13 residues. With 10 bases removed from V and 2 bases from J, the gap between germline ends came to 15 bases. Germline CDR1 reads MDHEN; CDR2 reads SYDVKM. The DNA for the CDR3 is TGTGCCACCCGGCCGATACTCCCCTACGAGCAGTACTTC. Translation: CATRPILPYEQYF.

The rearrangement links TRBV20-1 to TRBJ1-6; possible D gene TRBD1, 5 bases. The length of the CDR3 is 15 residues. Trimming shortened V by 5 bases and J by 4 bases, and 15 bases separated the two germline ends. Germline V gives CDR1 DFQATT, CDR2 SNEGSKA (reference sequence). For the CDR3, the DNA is TGCAGTGCTGCGTCGGGGCCGGAATATAATTCACCCCTCCACTTT. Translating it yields CSAASGPEYNSPLHF.

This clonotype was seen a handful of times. In DNA form, the CDR3 reads TGTGCCAGCAGTGGGAGGGGACTAGCGTTCTCCTACGAGCAGTACTTC. Its translation is CASSGRGLAFSYEQYF. The chain links TRBV6-1 to TRBJ2-7, with 10 bases lining up with TRBD2. The germline V gene has CDR1 MNHNS and CDR2 SASEGT. The CDR3 sequence is 16 residues long. With 4 bases clipped from V and 0 bases from J, the junction kept 6 bases outside the gene matches.

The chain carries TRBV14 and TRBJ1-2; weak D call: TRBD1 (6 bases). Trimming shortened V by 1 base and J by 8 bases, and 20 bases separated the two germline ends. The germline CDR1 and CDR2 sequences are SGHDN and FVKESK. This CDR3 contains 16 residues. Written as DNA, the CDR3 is TGTGCCAGCAGCCAAGGAGGGCAGGGGAAGTCGGAGGGCTACACCTTC. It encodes CASSQGGQGKSEGYTF.

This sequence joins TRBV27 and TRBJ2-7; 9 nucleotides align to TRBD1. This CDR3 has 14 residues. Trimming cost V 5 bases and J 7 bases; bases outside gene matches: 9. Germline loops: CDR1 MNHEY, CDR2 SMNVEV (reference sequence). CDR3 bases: TGTGCCAGCAGTCTCTTAGGACAGGGGAGGGAGCAGTACTTC. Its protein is CASSLLGQGREQYF.